The 19 T cell receptor beta chains listed next were all sequenced from one sample in a study of neurological immune-mediated disorders. TCRdb re-derived calls from the 5' RACE reads in MiXCR, one entry per CDR3 protein. The table has 71,000 or so distinct CDR3 sequences, 4% to 6% seen once. Sequenced: PBMCs. The receptor set was obtained from a woman in her twenties or thirties with multiple sclerosis.

The J gene is TRBJ2-2, the V gene TRBV28; tentative D call: TRBD1 (5 bases). With 6 bases removed from V and 2 bases from J, the gap between germline ends came to 10 bases. The length of the CDR3 is 14 residues. Looked up from germline, CDR1 is MDHEN and CDR2 is SYDVKM. CDR3 sequence (DNA): TGTGCCAGCAGAGGACACATTAACACCGGGGAGCTGTTTTTT. This gives the protein CASRGHINTGELFF.

As concerns this clonotype: This may come from a read error, since a much larger clone is one base off. The chain has TRBV2 and TRBJ2-1; 10 bases line up with TRBD2. From germline, CDR1 is SNHLY and CDR2 FYNNEI. This CDR3 is 16 amino acids long. Losses at the gene ends were 4 bases for V and 8 bases for J; bases not matched to a gene: 11. CDR3 nucleotides: TGTGCCAGCAGTGGGTCCACTAGCGGGGATTACTATGAGCAGTTCTTC. It encodes CASSGSTSGDYYEQFF.

In its sample, this clonotype was seen many times. This rearrangement joins TRBV20-1 to TRBJ1-6; D is undetermined. Germline lookup yields CDR1 DFQATT and CDR2 SNEGSKA (reference sequence). The CDR3 has 15 residues. V lost 1 base and J lost 5, with 12 bases in between. In DNA, the CDR3 is TGCAGTGCTAGAGGTTGGGAGGGAAATAATTCACCCCTCCACTTT. Its translation: CSARGWEGNNSPLHF.

The chain recombines TRBV7-3 with TRBJ2-1, with D unresolved. V was clipped by 5 bases and J by 4 bases, with 15 bases between them. Germline CDR1 is SGHTA and CDR2 is FQGTGA. The CDR3 loop spans 15 amino acids. The chain's CDR3 is CASSLGVEFYNEQFF. The DNA of the CDR3 is TGTGCCAGCAGCCTCGGAGTCGAGTTTTACAATGAGCAGTTCTTC.

This clonotype was recorded at least ten times. The V and J genes are TRBV20-1 and TRBJ2-7, with 11 bases lining up with TRBD1. The V gene end was trimmed by 0 bases and the J gene end by 4 bases; junction bases not matched to a gene: 5. This CDR3 region has 15 residues. Looked up from germline, CDR1 is DFQATT and CDR2 is SNEGSKA (reference sequence). CDR3 amino acids: CSARDPGQGDYEQYF. As DNA, the CDR3 is TGCAGTGCTAGAGATCCGGGACAGGGGGATTACGAGCAGTACTTC.

This clonotype was seen at least ten times. V and J are TRBV2 and TRBJ2-7; 9 nucleotides align to TRBD2. The junction had 11 bases not matched to a gene; V was cut back by 6 bases and J by 2 bases. Per the germline V gene, CDR1 is SNHLY and CDR2 is FYNNEI. The CDR3 has 16 residues. The CDR3 DNA reads TGTGCCAGCAGCCGACTAAGACTAGCGGAGACCTACGAGCAGTACTTC. It encodes CASSRLRLAETYEQYF.

This clonotype was seen ten or more times. The V and J genes are TRBV12-3 or TRBV12-4 and TRBJ2-2; D is tentatively TRBD1 or TRBD2 (5 bases each). V gave up 6 bases and J gave up 1 base, with 9 bases separating them. CDR3 length: 14 amino acids. In DNA, the CDR3 is TGTGCCAGCAGACGGGACGGGAACACCGGGGAGCTGTTTTTT. Translation: CASRRDGNTGELFF.

This clonotype has ten or more counts. This CDR3 is CASSYSLGGSPLHF. The CDR3 DNA sequence: TGTGCCAGCAGTTACTCGTTAGGGGGTTCACCCCTCCACTTT. V is TRBV6-5 and J is TRBJ1-6; D is possibly TRBD1 (6 bases). The CDR3 spans 14 residues. From germline, CDR1 is MNHEY and CDR2 SVGAGI. The V end lost 0 bases, the J end lost 9 bases, and 9 bases lay between the germline ends.

This clonotype was detected only a few times. The chain joins TRBV5-1 to TRBJ2-7, with 8 nucleotides matching TRBD1. V dropped 4 bases and J dropped 6; count of bases not matched to a gene: 6. This CDR3 has 13 amino acids. The germline CDR1 and CDR2 sequences are SGHRS and YFSETQ. The CDR3 DNA follows: TGCGCCAGCAGCCCCGGGACAGGTACCGAGCAGTACGTC. This encodes CASSPGTGTEQYV.

This clonotype came up many times. The chain is built from TRBV5-1 and TRBJ1-1; D gene unclear. Germline V gene sequence: CDR1 SGHRS, CDR2 YFSETQ. The CDR3 sequence is 11 residues long. V was clipped by 0 bases and J by 11 bases, with 8 bases between them. The CDR3 DNA sequence: TGCGCCAGCAGCTTGGGGTTTACGGCTTTCTTT. This codes for CASSLGFTAFF.

This clonotype was picked up many times. The chain recombines TRBV20-1 with TRBJ2-7, with 12 positions matching TRBD2. The germline gives CDR1 DFQATT, CDR2 SNEGSKA (reference sequence). The length of the CDR3 is 13 residues. J gave up 12 bases and V 3 bases, and 9 bases lay outside the gene matches. The CDR3 reads CSASRTSGAESYF. CDR3 sequence (DNA): TGCAGTGCTAGCCGGACTAGCGGGGCCGAGTCGTACTTC.

The sample holds many counts of this clonotype. The rearrangement uses TRBV20-1 and TRBJ2-1; 9 bases match TRBD1. The trim removed 0 bases at V and 9 bases at J, leaving 15 bases unmatched. This CDR3 spans 17 amino acids. CDR1 is DFQATT, CDR2 SNEGSKA, per germline (reference sequence). The chain's CDR3 is CSARDMIRTGAQVEQFF. The CDR3 coding sequence is TGCAGTGCTAGAGACATGATACGGACAGGGGCGCAGGTTGAGCAGTTCTTC.

This clonotype has just a few counts. The genes are TRBV27 and TRBJ1-1; D gene unclear. Germline CDR1 reads MNHEY; CDR2 reads SMNVEV (reference sequence). Between the trimmed V and J ends, which lost 8 bases and 3 bases, there was a span of 16 bases. The CDR3 contains 14 residues. CDR3 sequence reads: CASRTLIRDTEAFF. The CDR3 DNA sequence: TGTGCCAGCCGGACCCTAATTCGGGACACTGAAGCTTTCTTT.

This clonotype was found many times. The rearrangement joins TRBV12-3 or TRBV12-4 to TRBJ1-1; 7 nucleotides match TRBD1. The CDR3 sequence is 11 residues long. V lost 6 bases, J lost 6 bases, and 1 base stayed unmatched. The CDR3 loop is CASSTGAEAFF. As DNA, the CDR3 is TGTGCCAGCAGCACAGGGGCTGAAGCTTTCTTT.

In this sample, this clonotype turned up many times. This chain links TRBV6-5 with TRBJ2-1; the match to TRBD2 covers 8 bases. Looked up from germline, CDR1 is MNHEY and CDR2 is SVGAGI. The CDR3 runs 14 residues. The V segment lost 6 bases and the J segment 0 bases; nucleotides outside the gene matches: 1. DNA of the CDR3: TGTGCCAGCAGCGGGAGGGACTCCTACAATGAGCAGTTCTTC. Translating it yields CASSGRDSYNEQFF.

This clonotype came up many times. The J gene is TRBJ1-6, the V gene TRBV6-5; D unresolved. The CDR3 spans 15 residues. Germline CDR1 and CDR2: MNHEY and SVGAGI. The ends were cut back, 6 bases at V and 10 bases at J, with 19 bases in the middle. The CDR3 region has the DNA TGTGCCAGCAGCCCCCCCGGAGGGATCGGGTCACCCCTCCACTTT. Translated, it gives CASSPPGGIGSPLHF.

This clonotype was seen repeatedly, ten times or more. A much larger clone differs from this one at a single base, so this may be a read error. The J gene is TRBJ1-5, the V gene TRBV6-1; unclear D gene. CDR1 and CDR2 from the germline V gene are MNHNS and SASEGT. CDR3 length: 12 residues. CDR3 bases: TGTGCCAGCAGGGGCGGCAATCAGCACCAGCATTTT. It codes for CASRGGNQHQHF.

Ten or more counts support this clonotype. This chain connects TRBV5-1 to TRBJ2-3; D is possibly TRBD1 (6 bases). Trimming removed 4 bases from V and 5 bases from J, with 20 bases in between. From germline, CDR1 is SGHRS and CDR2 YFSETQ. The CDR3 length is 16 residues. Written as DNA, the CDR3 is TGCGCCAGCAGCAATGAACCGGGACAACACATAGATACGCAGTATTTT. Its translation is CASSNEPGQHIDTQYF.

This clonotype was seen a few times. The chain is built from TRBV5-1 and TRBJ2-3; D is unclear. Germline V gene lookup returns CDR1 SGHRS and CDR2 YFSETQ. V was trimmed by 3 bases and J by 4 bases, leaving 12 bases between them. The CDR3 contains 14 residues. The CDR3 bases are TGCGCCAGCAGCTGGTCCCGCGGCCCAGATACGCAGTATTTT. Translated, it gives CASSWSRGPDTQYF.